Listed below are T cell receptor beta chains from one sample, sequenced in a study of T cell repertoires in cytomegalovirus infection. These TCRs' antigens remain unknown. TCRdb recomputed calls from the reads with MiXCR, one row per CDR3 protein. The sample contains 150,000 to 200,000 distinct CDR3 sequences, about 20% of which appear only once. The sample was CD8+ T cells from cultured PBMCs, taken from culture after CMV antigen stimulation. Receptors originate from a human donor in good health (CMV status not recorded). Some clones in this sample may be carry-over from other donors' samples. The CDR3 runs from the conserved cysteine through the conserved F or W. The order of the fields is D gene, J gene, V gene, clone size, CDR3 DNA, CDR3 protein. The D gene is left open where the match is weak. Some rows have no size entry. The others give once, few or many, or a class for an expanded clone.

>-|TRBJ2-7|TRBV12-3/TRBV12-4|few
TGTGCCAGCAGTTTGGGGACGGCCGGCTACGAGCAGTACTTC
CASSLGTAGYEQYF
>-|TRBJ1-5|TRBV6-8|-
TGTGCCAGCAGTAACGTACCGCCCCAGCATTTT
CASSNVPPQHF
>-|TRBJ2-5|TRBV9|few
TGTGCCAGCAGTGAAAGGAGCGGCCAAGAGACCCAGTACTTC
CASSERSGQETQYF
>-|TRBJ2-1|TRBV7-3|-
TGTGCCAGCAGCCTCGGGACGGAGGGGCAGTTCTTC
CASSLGTEGQFF
>-|TRBJ2-2|TRBV4-3|few
TGCGCCAGCAGCCTCAGGGGGGGATTGAACACCGGGGAGCTGTTTTTT
CASSLRGGLNTGELFF
>-|TRBJ1-5|TRBV4-1|few
TGCGCCAGCAGCCAAGCGGGGGCCAATCAGCCCCAGCATTTT
CASSQAGANQPQHF
>TRBD1|TRBJ1-6|TRBV6-5|-
TGTGCCAGCAAAAAGGGGGCGGAGAATTCACCCCTCCACTTT
CASKKGAENSPLHF
>TRBD2|TRBJ2-3|TRBV19|-
TGTGCCACCGGGGACCGGGGGGTCACAGATACGCAGTATTTT
CATGDRGVTDTQYF
>TRBD1|TRBJ1-1|TRBV7-6|many
TGTGCCAGCAGCCCCGGACAGGGGCCGGCCACTGAAGCTTTCTTT
CASSPGQGPATEAFF
>TRBD2|TRBJ2-5|TRBV3-1|few
TGTGCCAGCAGCCAAGAGTGGGGGCTAGCGGGATACCAAGAGACCCAGTACTTC
CASSQEWGLAGYQETQYF
>-|TRBJ2-2|TRBV7-2|few
TGTGCCAGAGACCGGGGATCCGGGGAGCTGTTTTTT
CARDRGSGELFF
>-|TRBJ2-1|TRBV7-9|many
TGTGCCAGCAGCTTAGGTGGGGGTAATGAGCAGTTCTTC
CASSLGGGNEQFF
>-|TRBJ2-3|TRBV12-3/TRBV12-4|-
TGTGCCACGAGTAGCACAGATACGCAGTATTTT
CATSSTDTQYF
>TRBD1|TRBJ1-2|TRBV7-9|few
TGTGCCAGCTTCAAAGGACAGGGCGAATGGGATGGCTACACCTTC
CASFKGQGEWDGYTF
>-|TRBJ2-7|TRBV7-8|many
TGTGCCAGCAGCTTAAATCTACCCTACGAGCAGTACTTC
CASSLNLPYEQYF
>TRBD1|TRBJ2-7|TRBV7-2|-
TGTGCCAGCAGCTTATATGGGACAGCCAACGAGCAGTACTTC
CASSLYGTANEQYF
>-|TRBJ2-3|TRBV7-2|few
TGTGCCAGCAGCTCAAGCGCGACTACCTACACAGATACGCAGTATTTT
CASSSSATTYTDTQYF
>TRBD2|TRBJ2-7|TRBV7-2|-
TGTGCCAGCAGCTTAAAACCTAGCGGGGTGTCCTACGAGCAGTACTTC
CASSLKPSGVSYEQYF
>-|TRBJ2-7|TRBV6-1|-
TGTGCCAGCAGTGAAGCGCCGGACTACGAGCAGTACTTC
CASSEAPDYEQYF
>TRBD2|TRBJ2-5|TRBV7-8|few
TGTGCCAGCAGCACCGCGACTAGCAGTCTAGAGACCCAGTACTTC
CASSTATSSLETQYF
>-|TRBJ1-5|TRBV11-2|few
TGTGCCAGCAGCTTAGATTTTGGGGTGGGTCAGCCCCAGCATTTT
CASSLDFGVGQPQHF
>-|TRBJ2-6|TRBV7-2|-
TGTGCCAGCAGCCACTCCGGCGGCAACGTCCTGACTTTC
CASSHSGGNVLTF
>TRBD2|TRBJ2-1|TRBV29-1|few
TGCAGCGTCGCGACTAGCGGAGATATTAGGAATGAGCAGTTCTTC
CSVATSGDIRNEQFF
>-|TRBJ1-5|TRBV6-1|-
TGTGCCAGCAGTGTAATAGTCGCGGGACGGAATCAGCCCCAGCATTTT
CASSVIVAGRNQPQHF
>-|TRBJ1-1|TRBV4-2|-
TGTGCCAGCAGCCAGAGTAGAGGGACTGAAGCTTTCTTT
CASSQSRGTEAFF
>-|TRBJ2-7|TRBV4-1|few
TGCGCCAGCAGCCAAAAGGGAACTTTAGGGGAATTAGTCTCCTACGAGCAGTACTTC
CASSQKGTLGELVSYEQYF
>-|TRBJ2-3|TRBV7-6|-
TGTGCCAGCAGCTTAGTAAAAGGGGGCACAGATACGCAGTATTTT
CASSLVKGGTDTQYF
>TRBD1|TRBJ2-7|TRBV7-2|-
TGTGCCAGCAGCTCGTACCGGGACAGGCCCTACGAGCAGTACTTC
CASSSYRDRPYEQYF
>-|TRBJ2-5|TRBV7-2|few
TGTGCCAGCAGCTTAGTCGCGGGCAGGGCCCAAGAGACCCAGTACTTC
CASSLVAGRAQETQYF
>-|TRBJ1-2|TRBV20-1|-
TGCAGTGCTGGGGTCCGGGGCAGGACGAACTATGGCTACACCTTC
CSAGVRGRTNYGYTF
>-|TRBJ1-2|TRBV7-9|-
TGTGCCAGCAGCCCAACTAACTATGGCTACACCTTC
CASSPTNYGYTF
>-|TRBJ1-3|TRBV7-2|-
TGTGCCAGCAGCCAAATGGGTCTTTCTGGAAACACCATATATTTT
CASSQMGLSGNTIYF
>-|TRBJ1-1|TRBV4-1|-
TGCGCCAGCAGCCAAGTGGGAGGGTTGAACACTGAAGCTTTCTTT
CASSQVGGLNTEAFF
>-|TRBJ1-1|TRBV4-1|-
TGCGCCTTCTCCCGGGACCCTTTGGGCACTGAAGCTTTCTTT
CAFSRDPLGTEAFF
>TRBD1|TRBJ2-7|TRBV7-2|-
TGTGCCAGCAGTGTCGGGACAGGGCGGCACGAGCAGTACTTC
CASSVGTGRHEQYF
>-|TRBJ2-5|TRBV12-3/TRBV12-4|few
TGTGCCAGCAGTTTGTCCGCCCCAGGAGAGACCCAGTACTTC
CASSLSAPGETQYF
>-|TRBJ1-1|TRBV7-8|few
TGTGCCAGCAGCACCTCCGGGACAGAAGCTTTCTTT
CASSTSGTEAFF
>TRBD2|TRBJ2-3|TRBV24-1|few
TGTGCCACCAGTGATGCCGGGACTAGCGGCACGGATACGCAGTATTTT
CATSDAGTSGTDTQYF
>-|TRBJ2-7|TRBV27|-
TGTGCCAGCAGTTTAAGTGGAGGGGATGGGGACTACGAGCAGTACTTC
CASSLSGGDGDYEQYF
>-|TRBJ2-7|TRBV6-1|-
TGTGCCAGCACCCTTACAGCATTTAGCTCCTACGAGCAGTACTTC
CASTLTAFSSYEQYF
>-|TRBJ2-2|TRBV7-9|once
TGTGCCAGCAGCTCCGGGCAGGGTGGTGAAACCGGGGAGCTGTTTTTT
CASSSGQGGETGELFF
>-|TRBJ2-4|TRBV7-8|-
TGTGCCAGCAGCTCCCCCGGCGAAGACTCGATATTAGCCAAAAACATTCAGTACTTC
CASSSPGEDSILAKNIQYF
>TRBD1|TRBJ2-7|TRBV7-8|few
TGTGCCAGCAGCATCCGGGACAGCCCCTACGAGCAGTACTTC
CASSIRDSPYEQYF